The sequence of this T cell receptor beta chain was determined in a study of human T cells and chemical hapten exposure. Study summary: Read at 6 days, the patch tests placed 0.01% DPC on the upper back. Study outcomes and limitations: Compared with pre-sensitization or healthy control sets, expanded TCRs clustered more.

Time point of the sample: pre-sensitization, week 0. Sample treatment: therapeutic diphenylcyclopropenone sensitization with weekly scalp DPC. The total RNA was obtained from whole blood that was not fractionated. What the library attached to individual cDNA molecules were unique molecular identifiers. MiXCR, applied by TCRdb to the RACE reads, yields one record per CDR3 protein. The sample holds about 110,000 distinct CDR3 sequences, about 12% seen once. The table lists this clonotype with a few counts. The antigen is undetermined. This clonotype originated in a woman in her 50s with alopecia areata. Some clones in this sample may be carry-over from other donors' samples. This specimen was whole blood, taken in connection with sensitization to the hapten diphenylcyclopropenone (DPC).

The DNA for the CDR3 is TGTGCCACTGGACAAAACAATGAGCAGTTCTTC. Translation gives CATGQNNEQFF. The genes are TRBV15 and TRBJ2-1, with D possibly TRBD1 on 5 matching bases. The V and J ends lost 9 bases and 5 bases respectively, with 8 bases between them. Germline values: CDR1 LNHNV, CDR2 YYDKDF (reference sequence). The CDR3 loop spans 11 amino acids.